This passage covers 28 T cell receptor beta chains from one sample sequenced in a study of shared clonotypes between healthy human individuals. Clones were read by immunoSEQ multiplex PCR, and TCRdb kept only the in-frame ones, dropping some. The sample holds millions of clones, about 92% seen once. The sequencing sample was made of naive CD4+ T cells sorted from blood. Subset: CD45RA+ positively selected. The receptors were sampled from a man aged 18 to 30 in good health.

This rearrangement joins TRBV7-2 to TRBJ2-7, with a possible D match to TRBD2 (7 bases). V was pared by 5 bases and J by 1 base, with 18 bases between. CDR3 length: 16 residues. Germline V gene sequence: CDR1 SGHTA, CDR2 FQGNSA. This CDR3 reads CASSSAGADGSYEQYF. The DNA for the CDR3 is TGTGCCAGCAGCAGTGCGGGGGCTGACGGGTCCTACGAGCAGTACTTC.

This chain joins TRBV5-1 and TRBJ2-1, with D possibly being TRBD1 or TRBD2 (6 bases each). Germline V gene sequence: CDR1 SGHRS, CDR2 YFSETQ. The CDR3 extends over 12 amino acids. Trimming took 2 bases from V and 8 from J, leaving 8 bases between them. CDR3 sequence reads: CASSFRGHEQFF. Written as DNA, the CDR3 is TGCGCCAGCAGCTTCCGGGGGCATGAGCAGTTCTTC.

This chain links TRBV5-4 with TRBJ2-3; 8 bases fit TRBD2. Germline V lookup: CDR1 SGHNT, CDR2 YYREEE (reference sequence). This CDR3 contains 13 residues. The V segment lost 4 bases and the J segment 4 bases; nucleotides outside the gene matches: 2. This chain's CDR3 is CASSKGLADTQYF. DNA of the CDR3: TGTGCCAGCAGCAAGGGACTAGCAGATACGCAGTATTTT.

The chain carries TRBV5-1 and TRBJ2-7, with D perhaps TRBD1 (6 bases). The germline V gene encodes CDR1 SGHRS and CDR2 YFSETQ. Deletions cut 0 bases from V and 4 bases from J, with 14 bases between. The CDR3 sequence is 15 residues long. DNA of the CDR3: TGCGCCAGCAGCTTGGGGACAGAGGACCCTTACGAGCAGTACTTC. Translated, it gives CASSLGTEDPYEQYF.

J is TRBJ2-7 and V is TRBV27, with D possibly TRBD2 on 5 matching bases. The CDR3 has 15 residues. CDR1 MNHEY and CDR2 SMNVEV come from the germline V gene (reference sequence). V lost 0 bases and J 7 bases, leaving 16 bases between the germline ends. The CDR3 DNA sequence: TGTGCCAGCAGTTTATCCGGCCCCCCGAGGGTTGAGCAGTACTTC. Protein: CASSLSGPPRVEQYF.

This CDR3 is CAWSVTRQGHGYTF. The CDR3 coding sequence is TGTGCCTGGAGTGTAACACGGCAGGGTCATGGCTACACCTTC. The genes are TRBV30 and TRBJ1-2, with a tentative D call TRBD1 (5 bases). From germline, CDR1 is GTSNPN and CDR2 SVGIG (reference sequence). V was shortened by 0 bases and J by 6 bases, with 14 bases between the two germline ends. The CDR3 runs to 14 residues.

The chain joins TRBV19 to TRBJ2-5; weak D call: TRBD2 (6 bases). There are 11 residues in the CDR3. Germline V gene sequence: CDR1 LNHDA, CDR2 SQIVND (reference sequence). With 3 bases removed from V and 10 bases from J, the gap between germline ends came to 9 bases. The CDR3 nucleotides read TGTGCCAGTAGTATTGGGGGGATCCAGTACTTC. Translated, it gives CASSIGGIQYF.

This clone was detected a few times. The V and J genes are TRBV30 and TRBJ2-1; TRBD2 might be the D (6 bases). Trimming took 8 bases from V and 0 from J, leaving 11 bases between them. The CDR3 has 13 amino acids. CDR1 and CDR2 (germline): GTSNPN, SVGIG (reference sequence). CDR3 in amino acids: CASHGSSYNEQFF. The CDR3 bases are TGTGCCAGTCACGGGAGCTCCTACAATGAGCAGTTCTTC.

The chain joins TRBV19 to TRBJ2-3; 14 bases are a match to TRBD2. The CDR3 is 15 amino acids. V lost 6 bases and J lost 10; bases outside the gene matches: 9. Germline values: CDR1 LNHDA, CDR2 SQIVND (reference sequence). The CDR3 spells CASSQGTSGSRPQYF. Here the CDR3 DNA reads TGTGCCAGTAGCCAAGGGACTAGCGGGAGTCGCCCGCAGTATTTT.

This chain links TRBV5-6 with TRBJ2-7, with D possibly being TRBD2 (5 bases). Trimming stripped 1 base from V and 9 bases from J, with 17 bases between. The CDR3 covers 14 residues. Germline assignment: CDR1 SGHDT and CDR2 YYEEEE. The CDR3 DNA is TGTGCCAGCAGCTTGCGGACTCCATACGCGGTGCAGTACTTC. It specifies CASSLRTPYAVQYF.

This chain joins TRBV11-2 and TRBJ2-3, with 7 bases lining up with TRBD2. CDR1 is SGHAT and CDR2 is FQNNGV in the germline V gene. Losses at the gene ends were 2 bases for V and 10 bases for J; bases not matched to a gene: 0. The CDR3 runs to 11 residues. Here the CDR3 DNA reads TGTGCCAGCAGCTTAACTAGCGCGCAGTATTTT. Translated: CASSLTSAQYF.

The J gene is TRBJ1-1, the V gene TRBV2, with D unclear. Germline CDR1 and CDR2: SNHLY and FYNNEI. CDR3 length: 11 amino acids. Trimming took 8 bases from V and 7 from J, leaving 11 bases between them. This chain's CDR3 is CASRREGEAFF. CDR3 sequence (DNA): TGTGCCAGCCGACGGGAGGGTGAAGCTTTCTTT.

The gene calls are TRBV15 and TRBJ1-2; weak D call: TRBD1 (6 bases). CDR1 and CDR2 from the germline V gene are LNHNV and YYDKDF (reference sequence). V lost 1 base and J lost 7, with 13 bases in between. The CDR3 spans 14 residues. CDR3 DNA: TGTGCCACCAGCAGAGGAGGGGGTATTGGTGGCTACACCTTC. Its protein product is CATSRGGGIGGYTF.

This clone was detected a few times. The gene calls are TRBV18 and TRBJ1-1, with TRBD1 as a possible D gene (5 bases). The length of the CDR3 is 14 residues. Deletions cut 0 bases from V and 7 bases from J, with 12 bases between. Germline-derived CDR1 and CDR2 are KGHSH and LQKENI. For the CDR3, the DNA is TGTGCCAGCTCACCACCGGGGCGCGAGGATGAAGCTTTCTTT. It specifies CASSPPGREDEAFF.

V and J are TRBV14 and TRBJ2-5, with D hard to call. Trimming stripped 1 base from V and 9 bases from J, with 18 bases between. CDR1 is SGHDN, CDR2 FVKESK, per germline. The length of the CDR3 is 15 residues. The CDR3: CASSQALGRSSPQYF. The CDR3 coding sequence is TGTGCCAGCAGCCAAGCGCTTGGCAGATCAAGCCCCCAGTACTTC.

CDR3 DNA: TGTGCCTGGAGGGACTTCTCACAAGGGGAGACCCAGTACTTC. Amino acid sequence: CAWRDFSQGETQYF. This chain uses TRBV30 with TRBJ2-5; perhaps TRBD2 as D (5 bases). Looked up from germline, CDR1 is GTSNPN and CDR2 is SVGIG (reference sequence). CDR3 size: 14 residues. V was pared by 3 bases and J by 5 bases, with 16 bases between.

This sequence joins TRBV6-5 and TRBJ2-2; the match to TRBD1 covers 10 bases. The CDR3 consists of 15 residues. Germline CDR1 MNHEY, CDR2 SVGAGI. The ends lost 6 bases at V and 5 bases at J; junction bases unmatched: 6. The CDR3: CASRVDRGHTGELFF. CDR3 nucleotide sequence: TGTGCCAGCAGAGTCGACAGGGGGCATACCGGGGAGCTGTTTTTT.

The CDR3 nucleotides are TGTGCCATCAGTGAGTCTCGGGGGGGAGGGAACACTGAAGCTTTCTTT. The encoded protein is CAISESRGGGNTEAFF. The chain has TRBV10-3 and TRBJ1-1, with D perhaps TRBD1 (5 bases). Germline CDR1 is ENHRY and CDR2 is SYGVKD. V was clipped by 0 bases and J by 1 base, with 12 bases between them. CDR3 length equals 16 residues.

The chain couples TRBV9 to TRBJ1-4; the D gene is possibly TRBD1 (6 bases). CDR1 is SGDLS and CDR2 is YYNGEE in the germline V gene. The CDR3 extends over 14 amino acids. V lost 0 bases to trimming and J lost 6 bases, with 9 bases between them. In DNA form, the CDR3 reads TGTGCCAGCAGCGTAGGGGGGGCAGATGAAAAACTGTTTTTT. Translating it yields CASSVGGADEKLFF.

This clone has more than one count but fewer than ten. The V call is TRBV7-9, the J call TRBJ2-1, with no clear D. The V end was cut by 5 bases, the J end by 6 bases, with 8 bases between. This CDR3 contains 12 residues. In germline, CDR1 is SEHNR, CDR2 FQNEAQ (reference sequence). CDR3 amino acids: CASSARGNEQFF. The CDR3 bases are TGTGCCAGCAGCGCCCGAGGCAATGAGCAGTTCTTC.

J is TRBJ1-1 and V is TRBV30; D is undetermined. This CDR3 contains 14 residues. Germline V gene lookup returns CDR1 GTSNPN and CDR2 SVGIG (reference sequence). V was cut by 2 bases and J by 1 base, with 11 bases left in between. The CDR3 DNA follows: TGTGCCTGGAGTCCCCACGAGGGGAACACTGAAGCTTTCTTT. This sequence encodes CAWSPHEGNTEAFF.

The gene calls are TRBV7-2 and TRBJ1-6, with TRBD1 matching 10 bases. V shed 5 bases, J shed 7 bases, and the junction held 5 bases outside the gene matches. The CDR3 sequence is 15 residues long. Looked up from germline, CDR1 is SGHTA and CDR2 is FQGNSA. The CDR3 DNA sequence: TGTGCCAGCAGCCTACGACAGGGGGCGAATTCACCCCTCCACTTT. Translating gives CASSLRQGANSPLHF.

The rearrangement joins TRBV30 to TRBJ1-2, with 7 bases that match TRBD1. This CDR3 region has 14 residues. In germline, CDR1 is GTSNPN, CDR2 SVGIG (reference sequence). Trimming at V came to 3 bases and at J to 2 bases, leaving 6 bases not matched to a gene. DNA of the CDR3: TGTGCCTGGAGGGTGACAGGGACAAACTATGGCTACACCTTC. This sequence encodes CAWRVTGTNYGYTF.

V usage is TRBV2 and J usage is TRBJ1-6, with 7 nucleotides matching TRBD1. Germline V gene data show CDR1 as SNHLY and CDR2 as FYNNEI. After removal of 1 base from V and 0 bases from J, the junction contained 6 bases not matched to a gene. The length of the CDR3 is 18 residues. This CDR3 reads CASSEGGGRSSYNSPLHF. Here the CDR3 DNA reads TGTGCCAGCAGTGAAGGAGGGGGCAGGAGCTCCTATAATTCACCCCTCCACTTT.

The chain recombines TRBV6-5 with TRBJ2-1, with D tentatively TRBD1 (6 bases). CDR1 and CDR2 (germline): MNHEY, SVGAGI. The CDR3 has 11 amino acids. V was pared by 7 bases and J by 14 bases, with 15 bases between. The CDR3 is CASTRGGSEFF. CDR3 coding DNA: TGTGCCAGCACCCGTGGGGGCAGTGAGTTCTTC.

A remark on this clone: This sample also contains other DNA sequences that code for the same CDR3. The rearrangement joins TRBV6-5 to TRBJ2-5; 7 bases fit TRBD1. V lost 6 bases, J lost 1 base, and 2 bases stayed unmatched. CDR1 is MNHEY, CDR2 SVGAGI, per germline. The CDR3 extends over 13 amino acids. This CDR3 is CASSGTVQETQYF. The CDR3 DNA follows: TGTGCCAGCAGCGGGACAGTCCAAGAGACCCAGTACTTC.

V gene TRBV9 combines with J gene TRBJ2-2, with TRBD2 identical over 13 bases. The CDR3 covers 19 residues. The V segment lost 4 bases and the J segment 7 bases; nucleotides outside the gene matches: 16. CDR1 and CDR2 (germline): SGDLS, YYNGEE. The DNA of the CDR3 is TGTGCCAGCAGCCTTGGGACTAGCGGGAAAACGCCTAAGGGCGGGGAGCTGTTTTTT. It yields the protein CASSLGTSGKTPKGGELFF.

The genes are TRBV11-2 and TRBJ1-5; a weak D match, TRBD1 (6 bases). Per germline, CDR1 SGHAT and CDR2 FQNNGV. Deletions cut 4 bases from V and 0 bases from J, with 10 bases between. CDR3 length equals 15 residues. CDR3 in DNA: TGTGCCAGCAGCTCCGGACAGTCTAGCAATCAGCCCCAGCATTTT. Its protein product is CASSSGQSSNQPQHF.